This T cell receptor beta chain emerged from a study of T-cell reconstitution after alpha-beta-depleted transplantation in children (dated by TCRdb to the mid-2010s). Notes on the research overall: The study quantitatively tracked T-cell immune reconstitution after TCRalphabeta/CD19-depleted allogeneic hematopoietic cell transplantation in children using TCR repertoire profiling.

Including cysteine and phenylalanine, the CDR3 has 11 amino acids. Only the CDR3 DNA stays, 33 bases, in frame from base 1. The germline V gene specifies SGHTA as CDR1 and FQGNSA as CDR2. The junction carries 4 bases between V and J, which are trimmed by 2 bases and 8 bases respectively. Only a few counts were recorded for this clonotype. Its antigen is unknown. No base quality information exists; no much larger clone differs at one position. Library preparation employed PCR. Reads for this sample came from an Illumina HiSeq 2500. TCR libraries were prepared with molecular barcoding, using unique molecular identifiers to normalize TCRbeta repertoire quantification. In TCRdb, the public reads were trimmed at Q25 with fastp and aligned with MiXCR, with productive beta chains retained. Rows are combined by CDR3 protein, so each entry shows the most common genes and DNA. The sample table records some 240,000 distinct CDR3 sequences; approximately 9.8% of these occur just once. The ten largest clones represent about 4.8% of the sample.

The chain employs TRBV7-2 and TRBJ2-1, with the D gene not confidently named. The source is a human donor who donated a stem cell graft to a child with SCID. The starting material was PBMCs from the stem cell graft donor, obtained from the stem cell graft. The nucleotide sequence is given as TGTGCCAGCAGCTTATATGATGAGCAGTTCTTC. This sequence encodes CASSLYDEQFF.